These 8 T cell receptor beta chains originate from one sample sequenced in a study of cytomegalovirus exposure and HLA in healthy donors. PCR involved 60 Vbeta and 13 Jbeta primers. Clones were sequenced by immunoSEQ multiplex PCR, and TCRdb holds only the in-frame ones, with some missing. The listing contains approximately 68,000 clones. The specimen was PBMCs. All receptors come from a female donor in good health and CMV-seropositive.

The chain links TRBV7-9 to TRBJ2-5; 8 nucleotides align to TRBD1. The trim removed 2 bases at V and 5 bases at J, leaving 7 bases unmatched. The CDR3 spans 15 residues. Germline V CDR1 and CDR2: SEHNR, FQNEAQ (reference sequence). The CDR3 nucleotides are TGTGCCAGCAGCTTAAAGGGACAGGTGAGGGAGACCCAGTACTTC. Translation gives CASSLKGQVRETQYF.

The chain is built from TRBV7-3 and TRBJ2-1, with D hard to call. Germline lookup yields CDR1 SGHTA and CDR2 FQGTGA. V dropped 2 bases and J dropped 7 bases, with 15 bases sitting between them. The CDR3 is 15 residues long. In nucleotides, the CDR3 is TGTGCCAGCAGCTTAGCAGCCTCCATGGAGAATGAGCAGTTCTTC. Encoded protein: CASSLAASMENEQFF. The complete variable domain, with remaining parts taken from reference TRBV7-3 and TRBJ2-1, reads GAGVSQTPSNKVTEKGKYVELRCDPISGHTALYWYRQSLGQGPEFLIYFQGTGAADDSGLPNDRFFAVRPEGSVSTLKIQRTERGDSAVYLCASSLAASMENEQFFGPGTRLTVL.

V is TRBV9 and J is TRBJ2-1, with D possibly TRBD2 on 6 matching bases. The CDR3 contains 13 residues. V lost 4 bases and J 7 bases, leaving 12 bases between the germline ends. CDR1 SGDLS and CDR2 YYNGEE come from the germline V gene. The CDR3, as DNA: TGTGCCAGCAGCACCGGGACTGCGAATGAGCAGTTCTTC. Translating gives CASSTGTANEQFF.

The J gene is TRBJ2-5, the V gene TRBV4-2, with 11 nucleotides matching TRBD1. V lost 4 bases to trimming and J lost 7 bases; unmatched junction nucleotides: 14. Germline V gives CDR1 LGHNA, CDR2 YNFKEQ. The CDR3 loop spans 17 amino acids. Here the CDR3 DNA reads TGTGCCAGCAGCCGGGACCGGACAGGGGGCGCGACTGGGACCCAGTACTTC. Protein: CASSRDRTGGATGTQYF.

The CDR3 loop reads CASSPELGSGSEQYF. The DNA of the CDR3 is TGTGCCAGCAGCCCGGAATTGGGTAGCGGGAGCGAGCAGTACTTC. The chain has TRBV11-3 and TRBJ2-7, with 9 bases identical to TRBD2. The CDR3 sequence is 15 residues long. V shed 5 bases and J 6 bases; nucleotides not matched to a gene: 11. Germline V gives CDR1 SGHNT, CDR2 YENEEA.

The CDR3, as DNA: TGCGCCAGCAGCCAAGGGATCGACAGGGCGGGGAGTCAGCCCCAGCATTTT. It codes for CASSQGIDRAGSQPQHF. V is TRBV4-3 and J is TRBJ1-5; TRBD1 matches at 7 bases. Germline V gene lookup returns CDR1 LGHNA and CDR2 YSLEER. The CDR3 consists of 17 residues. Trimming took 1 base from V and 6 from J; bases not matched to a gene: 12.

The rearrangement joins TRBV27 to TRBJ2-3; TRBD2 matches 9 bases. Germline V CDR1 and CDR2: MNHEY, SMNVEV (reference sequence). Trimming at V came to 8 bases and at J to 0 bases, leaving 6 bases not matched to a gene. The CDR3 loop spans 15 amino acids. The CDR3, as DNA: TGTGCCAGCGGTCATAGCGGGGGAAGCACAGATACGCAGTATTTT. It translates to CASGHSGGSTDTQYF.

The chain links TRBV6-6 to TRBJ1-2, with D hard to call. This CDR3 comprises 13 residues. Germline CDR1 is MNHNY and CDR2 is SVGAGI (reference sequence). V lost 5 bases and J 5 bases, leaving 12 bases between the germline ends. CDR3 nucleotides: TGTGCCAGCAGTCTGAGCGAGGGATATGGCTACACCTTC. Translating gives CASSLSEGYGYTF.